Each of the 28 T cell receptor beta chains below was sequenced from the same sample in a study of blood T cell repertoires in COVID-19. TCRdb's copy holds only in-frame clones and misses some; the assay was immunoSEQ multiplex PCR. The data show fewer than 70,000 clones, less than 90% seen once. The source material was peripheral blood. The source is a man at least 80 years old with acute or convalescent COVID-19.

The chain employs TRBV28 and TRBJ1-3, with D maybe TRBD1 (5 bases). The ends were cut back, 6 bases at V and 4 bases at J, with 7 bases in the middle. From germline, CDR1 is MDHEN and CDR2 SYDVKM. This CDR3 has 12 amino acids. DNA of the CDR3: TGTGCCAGCAGGGGGCAGGGAAACACCATATATTTT. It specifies CASRGQGNTIYF.

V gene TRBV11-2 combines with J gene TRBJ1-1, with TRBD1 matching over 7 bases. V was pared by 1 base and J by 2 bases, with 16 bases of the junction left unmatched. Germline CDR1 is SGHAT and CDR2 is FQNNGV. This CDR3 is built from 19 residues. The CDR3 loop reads CASSLALGQGGPLNTEAFF. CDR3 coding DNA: TGTGCCAGCAGCTTAGCCCTCGGACAAGGGGGCCCGTTAAACACTGAAGCTTTCTTT.

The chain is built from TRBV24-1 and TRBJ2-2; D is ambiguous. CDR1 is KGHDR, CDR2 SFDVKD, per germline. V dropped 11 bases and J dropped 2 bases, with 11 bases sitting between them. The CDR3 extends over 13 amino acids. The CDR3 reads CAIYSPNTGELFF. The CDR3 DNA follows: TGTGCCATATACAGCCCCAACACCGGGGAGCTGTTTTTT.

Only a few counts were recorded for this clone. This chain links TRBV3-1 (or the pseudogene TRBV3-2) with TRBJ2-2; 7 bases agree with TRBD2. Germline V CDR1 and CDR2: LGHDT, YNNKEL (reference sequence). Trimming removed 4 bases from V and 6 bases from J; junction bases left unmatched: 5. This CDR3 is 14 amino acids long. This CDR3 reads CASSRLGGAGELFF. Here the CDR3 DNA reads TGTGCCAGCAGCCGACTGGGAGGGGCCGGGGAGCTGTTTTTT.

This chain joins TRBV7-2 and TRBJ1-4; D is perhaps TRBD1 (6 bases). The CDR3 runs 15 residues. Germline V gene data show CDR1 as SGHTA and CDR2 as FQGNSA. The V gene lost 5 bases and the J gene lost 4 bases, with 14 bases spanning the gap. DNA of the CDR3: TGTGCCAGCAGCCCGAGGGGGTTCCTTAATGAAAAACTGTTTTTT. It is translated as CASSPRGFLNEKLFF. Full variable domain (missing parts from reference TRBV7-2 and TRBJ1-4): GAGVSQSPSNKVTEKGKDVELRCDPISGHTALYWYRQSLGQGLEFLIYFQGNSAPDKSGLPSDRFSAERTGGSVSTLTIQRTQQEDSAVYLCASSPRGFLNEKLFFGSGTQLSVL.

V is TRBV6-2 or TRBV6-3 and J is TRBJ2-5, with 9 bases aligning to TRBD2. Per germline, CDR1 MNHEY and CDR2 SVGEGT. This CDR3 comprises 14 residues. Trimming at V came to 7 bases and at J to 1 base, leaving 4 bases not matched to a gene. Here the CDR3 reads CASTPTSGQETQYF. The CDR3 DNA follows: TGTGCCAGCACCCCGACTAGCGGCCAAGAGACCCAGTACTTC.

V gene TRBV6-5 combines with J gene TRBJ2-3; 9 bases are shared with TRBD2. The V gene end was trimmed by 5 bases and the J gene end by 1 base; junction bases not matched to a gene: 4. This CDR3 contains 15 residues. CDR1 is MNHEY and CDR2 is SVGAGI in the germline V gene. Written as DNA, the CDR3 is TGTGCCAGCAGTACCCGACTAGCGGGCACAGATACGCAGTATTTT. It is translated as CASSTRLAGTDTQYF.

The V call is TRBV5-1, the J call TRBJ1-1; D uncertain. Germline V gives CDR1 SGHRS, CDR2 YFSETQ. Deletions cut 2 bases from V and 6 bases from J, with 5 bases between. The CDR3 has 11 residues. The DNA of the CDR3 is TGCGCCAGCAGCTTTGCGTCTGAAGCTTTCTTT. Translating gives CASSFASEAFF.

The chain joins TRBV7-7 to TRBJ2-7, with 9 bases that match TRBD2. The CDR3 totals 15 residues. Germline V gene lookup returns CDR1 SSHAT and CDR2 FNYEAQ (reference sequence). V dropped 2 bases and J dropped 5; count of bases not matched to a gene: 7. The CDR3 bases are TGTGCCAGCAGCTTACTAGCGGGAAAGGGTAACGAGCAGTACTTC. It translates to CASSLLAGKGNEQYF.

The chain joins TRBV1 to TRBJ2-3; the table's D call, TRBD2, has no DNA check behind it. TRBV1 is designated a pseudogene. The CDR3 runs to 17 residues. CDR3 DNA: TGCACCCCTCCCTTGCGGGAGTGTGTTCTTAGCACAGATACGCAGTATTTT. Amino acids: CTPPLRECVLSTDTQYF.

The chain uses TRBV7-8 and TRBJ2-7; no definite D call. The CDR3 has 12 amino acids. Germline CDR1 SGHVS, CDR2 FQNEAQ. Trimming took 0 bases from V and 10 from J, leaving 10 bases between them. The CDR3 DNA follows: TGTGCCAGCAGCTTAGCTCTGACTTCCCAGTACTTC. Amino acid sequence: CASSLALTSQYF. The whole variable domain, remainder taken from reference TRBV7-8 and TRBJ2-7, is GAGVSQSPRYKVAKRGQDVALRCDPISGHVSLFWYQQALGQGPEFLTYFQNEAQLDKSGLPSDRFFAERPEGSVSTLKIQRTQQEDSAVYLCASSLALTSQYFGPGTRLTVT.

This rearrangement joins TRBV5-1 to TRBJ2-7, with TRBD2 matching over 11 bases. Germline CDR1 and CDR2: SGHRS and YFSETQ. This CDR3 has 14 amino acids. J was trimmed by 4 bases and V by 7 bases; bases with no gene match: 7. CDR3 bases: TGCGCCAGCCAGACCGGGACTAGCGGTTACGAGCAGTACTTC. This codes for CASQTGTSGYEQYF.

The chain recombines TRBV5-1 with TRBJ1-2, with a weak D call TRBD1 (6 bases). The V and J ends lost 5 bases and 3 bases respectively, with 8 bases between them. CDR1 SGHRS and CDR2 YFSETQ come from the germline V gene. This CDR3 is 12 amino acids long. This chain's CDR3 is CASRAGDYGYTF. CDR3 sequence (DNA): TGCGCCAGCAGGGCAGGGGACTATGGCTACACCTTC.

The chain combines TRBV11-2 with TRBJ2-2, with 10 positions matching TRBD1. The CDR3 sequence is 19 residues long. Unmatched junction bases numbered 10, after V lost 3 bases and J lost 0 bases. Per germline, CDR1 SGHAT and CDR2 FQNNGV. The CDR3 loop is CASSLRPGQGTSNTGELFF. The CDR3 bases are TGTGCCAGCAGCTTGCGTCCGGGACAGGGGACTTCGAACACCGGGGAGCTGTTTTTT.

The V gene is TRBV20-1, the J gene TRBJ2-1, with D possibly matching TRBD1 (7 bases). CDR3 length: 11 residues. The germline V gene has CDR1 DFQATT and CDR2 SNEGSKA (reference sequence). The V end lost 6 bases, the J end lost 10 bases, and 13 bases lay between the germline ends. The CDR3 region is CSAGQGGEQFF. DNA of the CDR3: TGCAGTGCGGGGCAGGGGGGCGAGCAGTTCTTC.

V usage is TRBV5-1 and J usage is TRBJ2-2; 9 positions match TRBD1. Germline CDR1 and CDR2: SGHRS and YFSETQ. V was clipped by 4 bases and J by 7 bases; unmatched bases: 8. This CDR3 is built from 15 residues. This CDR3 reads CASSTSGTGIGELFF. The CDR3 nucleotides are TGCGCCAGCAGCACGTCCGGGACAGGGATCGGGGAGCTGTTTTTT.

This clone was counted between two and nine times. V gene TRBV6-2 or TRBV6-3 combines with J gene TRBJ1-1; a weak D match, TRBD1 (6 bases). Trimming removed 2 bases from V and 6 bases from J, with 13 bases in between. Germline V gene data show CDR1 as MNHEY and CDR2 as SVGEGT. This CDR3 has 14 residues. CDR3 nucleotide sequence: TGTGCCAGCAGTTACGGGGGCCGATTGGCTGAAGCTTTCTTT. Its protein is CASSYGGRLAEAFF.

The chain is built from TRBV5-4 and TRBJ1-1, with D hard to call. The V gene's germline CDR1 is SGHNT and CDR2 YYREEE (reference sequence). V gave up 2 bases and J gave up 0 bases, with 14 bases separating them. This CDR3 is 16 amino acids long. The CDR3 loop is CASSFFSRRLNTEAFF. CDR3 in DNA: TGTGCCAGCAGCTTCTTTAGTCGGCGGTTGAACACTGAAGCTTTCTTT.

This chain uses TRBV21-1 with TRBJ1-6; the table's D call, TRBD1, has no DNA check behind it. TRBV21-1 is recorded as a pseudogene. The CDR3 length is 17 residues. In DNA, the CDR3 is TGTGCCAGCAGCCCGGACAGGAGGAGCTCCTATAATTCACCCCTCCACTTT. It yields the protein CASSPDRRSSYNSPLHF.

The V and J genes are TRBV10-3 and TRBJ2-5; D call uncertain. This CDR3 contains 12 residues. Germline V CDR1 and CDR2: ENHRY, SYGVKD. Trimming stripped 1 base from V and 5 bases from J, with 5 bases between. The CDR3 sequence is CAISELEETQYF. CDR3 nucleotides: TGTGCCATCAGTGAGTTGGAGGAGACCCAGTACTTC.

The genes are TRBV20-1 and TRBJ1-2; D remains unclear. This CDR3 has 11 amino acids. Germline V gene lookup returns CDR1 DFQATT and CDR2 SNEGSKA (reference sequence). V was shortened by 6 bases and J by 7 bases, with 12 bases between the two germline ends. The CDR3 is CSAKPDRGYTF. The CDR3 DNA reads TGCAGTGCAAAACCAGATCGTGGCTACACCTTC.

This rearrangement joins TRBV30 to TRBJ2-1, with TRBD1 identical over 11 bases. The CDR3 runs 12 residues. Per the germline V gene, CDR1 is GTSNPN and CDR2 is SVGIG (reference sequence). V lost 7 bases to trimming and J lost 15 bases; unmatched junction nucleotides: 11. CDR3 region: CAFRTGGLSLFF. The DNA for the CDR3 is TGTGCCTTTCGGACAGGGGGCCTCTCCTTGTTCTTC. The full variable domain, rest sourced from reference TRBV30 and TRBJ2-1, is SQTIHQWPATLVQPVGSPLSLECTVEGTSNPNLYWYRQAAGRGLQLLFYSVGIGQISSEVPQNLSASRPQDRQFILSSKKLLLSDSGFYLCAFRTGGLSLFFGPGTRLTVL.

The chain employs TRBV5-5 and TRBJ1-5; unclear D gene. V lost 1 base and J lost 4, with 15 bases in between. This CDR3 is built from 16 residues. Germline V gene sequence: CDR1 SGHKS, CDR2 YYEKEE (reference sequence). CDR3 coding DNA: TGTGCCAGCAGCTTGAGTTGGGGAGGCCAGAATCAGCCCCAGCATTTT. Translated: CASSLSWGGQNQPQHF. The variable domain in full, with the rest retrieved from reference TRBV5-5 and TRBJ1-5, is DAGVTQSPTHLIKTRGQQVTLRCSPISGHKSVSWYQQVLGQGPQFIFQYYEKEERGRGNFPDRFSARQFPNYSSELNVNALLLGDSALYLCASSLSWGGQNQPQHFGDGTRLSIL.

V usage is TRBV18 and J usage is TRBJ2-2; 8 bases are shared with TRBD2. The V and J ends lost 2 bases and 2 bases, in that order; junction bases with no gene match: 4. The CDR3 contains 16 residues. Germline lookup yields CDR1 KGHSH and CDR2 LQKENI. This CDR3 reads CASSPFTSGNTGELFF. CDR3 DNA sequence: TGTGCCAGCTCACCATTTACTAGCGGTAACACCGGGGAGCTGTTTTTT.

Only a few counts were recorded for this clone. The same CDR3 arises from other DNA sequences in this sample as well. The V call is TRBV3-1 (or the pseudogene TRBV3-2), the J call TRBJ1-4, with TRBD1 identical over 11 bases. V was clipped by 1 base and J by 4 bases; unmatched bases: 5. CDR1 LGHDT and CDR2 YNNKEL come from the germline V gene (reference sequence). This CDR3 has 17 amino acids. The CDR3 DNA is TGTGCCAGCAGCCAAGGGACAGGGGGCGGACGTAATGAAAAACTGTTTTTT. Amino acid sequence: CASSQGTGGGRNEKLFF.

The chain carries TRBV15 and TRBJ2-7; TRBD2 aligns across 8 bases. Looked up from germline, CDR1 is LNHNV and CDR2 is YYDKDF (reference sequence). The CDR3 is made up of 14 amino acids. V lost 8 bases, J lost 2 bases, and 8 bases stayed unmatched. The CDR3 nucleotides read TGTGCCACCGCAGGCGGGAGGAGCACCTACGAGCAGTACTTC. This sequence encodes CATAGGRSTYEQYF.

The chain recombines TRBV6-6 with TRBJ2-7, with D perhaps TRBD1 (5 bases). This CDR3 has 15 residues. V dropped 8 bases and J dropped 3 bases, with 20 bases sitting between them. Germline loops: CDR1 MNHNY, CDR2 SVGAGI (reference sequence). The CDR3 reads CASLERQGYLYEQYF. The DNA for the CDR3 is TGTGCCAGCCTGGAAAGGCAGGGTTACCTCTACGAGCAGTACTTC.

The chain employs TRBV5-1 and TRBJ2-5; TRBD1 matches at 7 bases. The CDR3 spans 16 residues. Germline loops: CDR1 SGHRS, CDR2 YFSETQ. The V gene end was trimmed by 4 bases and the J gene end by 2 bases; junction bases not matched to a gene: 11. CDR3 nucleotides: TGCGCCAGCAGCCCGGGACAGCTCGTGGGTCAAGAGACCCAGTACTTC. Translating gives CASSPGQLVGQETQYF.